The 20 T cell receptor beta chains below all came from one sample that was sequenced in a study of cytomegalovirus exposure and HLA in healthy donors. PCR amplification relied on 60 Vbeta primers (plus 13 Jbeta primers). Repertoires were generated with immunoSEQ multiplex PCR, while TCRdb's copy carries only in-frame clones and drops some. The sample yields some 84,000 clones, 77% seen once. Source material: PBMCs. The receptors were sampled from a boy under 18 in good health and CMV-seronegative.

The chain carries TRBV29-1 and TRBJ1-3; 9 bases line up with TRBD1. CDR3 size: 14 residues. Germline V CDR1 and CDR2: SQVTM, ANQGSEA. The V and J ends lost 7 bases and 4 bases, in that order; junction bases with no gene match: 8. CDR3 protein: CSARPGQGGNTIYF. The CDR3 nucleotides are TGCAGCGCAAGACCGGGACAGGGAGGAAACACCATATATTTT.

J is TRBJ1-2 and V is TRBV18; D might be TRBD1 (6 bases). V dropped 3 bases and J dropped 2 bases, with 16 bases sitting between them. The CDR3 is 16 amino acids. Per germline, CDR1 KGHSH and CDR2 LQKENI. As DNA, the CDR3 is TGTGCCAGCTCACCCGCGTTAAGTGGGGGCAACTATGGCTACACCTTC. It encodes CASSPALSGGNYGYTF.

By sample share, this clone is medium-sized (0.01 to 0.1%). The chain links TRBV4-1 to TRBJ1-1, with unresolved D. Germline loops: CDR1 MGHRA, CDR2 YSYEKL. The CDR3 sequence is 15 residues long. V was clipped by 0 bases and J by 4 bases, with 12 bases between them. The CDR3 nucleotides are TGCGCCAGCAGCCAAGATCGCCAGGCGGGCACTGAAGCTTTCTTT. This gives the protein CASSQDRQAGTEAFF.

This chain links TRBV30 with TRBJ2-7, with D perhaps matching TRBD2 (5 bases). The CDR3 spans 15 residues. V dropped 4 bases and J dropped 0 bases, with 16 bases sitting between them. CDR1 and CDR2 from the germline V gene are GTSNPN and SVGIG (reference sequence). The CDR3 is CAWTPPGSLSYEQYF. The CDR3 nucleotides are TGTGCCTGGACTCCCCCGGGGAGTCTCTCCTACGAGCAGTACTTC. Combining the CDR3 with reference TRBV30 and TRBJ2-7 gives the whole variable domain SQTIHQWPATLVQPVGSPLSLECTVEGTSNPNLYWYRQAAGRGLQLLFYSVGIGQISSEVPQNLSASRPQDRQFILSSKKLLLSDSGFYLCAWTPPGSLSYEQYFGPGTRLTVT.

This clone was recorded a few times. This chain connects TRBV29-1 to TRBJ2-1, with TRBD2 as a possible D gene (6 bases). The V gene's germline CDR1 is SQVTM and CDR2 ANQGSEA. The V end was cut by 7 bases, the J end by 5 bases, with 12 bases between. This CDR3 spans 12 amino acids. CDR3 coding DNA: TGCAGCGCAACGGGAGAAAACAATGAGCAGTTCTTC. It translates to CSATGENNEQFF.

The chain is built from TRBV7-8 and TRBJ1-5, with TRBD1 identical over 9 bases. With 4 bases clipped from V and 5 bases from J, the junction kept 0 bases outside the gene matches. The CDR3 length is 13 residues. In germline, CDR1 is SGHVS, CDR2 FQNEAQ. DNA for the CDR3: TGTGCCAGCAGCTGGGACAGGGATCAGCCCCAGCATTTT. It yields the protein CASSWDRDQPQHF.

The chain couples TRBV29-1 to TRBJ2-1, with 11 nucleotides matching TRBD2. This CDR3 comprises 14 residues. Trimming removed 6 bases from V and 4 bases from J; junction bases left unmatched: 5. Germline assignment: CDR1 SQVTM and CDR2 ANQGSEA. CDR3 nucleotides: TGCAGCGTGTGGGGACTAGCGGAATACAATGAGCAGTTCTTC. It encodes CSVWGLAEYNEQFF.

The chain joins TRBV11-3 to TRBJ1-1; D not certain. Trimming stripped 5 bases from V and 8 bases from J, with 18 bases between. Per germline, CDR1 SGHNT and CDR2 YENEEA. The CDR3 length is 14 residues. CDR3 in DNA: TGTGCCAGCAGCAAATTCCCCGATGGGAGAGAAGCTTTCTTT. This sequence encodes CASSKFPDGREAFF.

The chain uses TRBV4-2 and TRBJ1-1; D gene ambiguous. The CDR3 covers 15 residues. Trimming cost V 4 bases and J 2 bases, with 14 bases left between them. Per the germline V gene, CDR1 is LGHNA and CDR2 is YNFKEQ. The CDR3 coding sequence is TGTGCCAGCAGCCTGCGGGCCTCGGAAAACACTGAAGCTTTCTTT. Its translation: CASSLRASENTEAFF.

The chain has TRBV27 and TRBJ1-6, with D tentatively TRBD1 (5 bases). From germline, CDR1 is MNHEY and CDR2 SMNVEV (reference sequence). CDR3 length: 12 residues. The V and J ends lost 6 bases and 9 bases respectively, with 9 bases between them. This CDR3 reads CASSQGVSPLHF. The DNA for the CDR3 is TGTGCCAGCAGCCAAGGGGTTTCACCCCTCCACTTT.

CDR3 protein: CAWGMIGQWNTEAFF. The CDR3 bases are TGTGCCTGGGGAATGATCGGACAGTGGAACACTGAAGCTTTCTTT. This chain connects TRBV30 to TRBJ1-1; a weak D match, TRBD1 (6 bases). Germline V gives CDR1 GTSNPN, CDR2 SVGIG (reference sequence). Trimming stripped 5 bases from V and 1 base from J, with 17 bases between. CDR3 length equals 15 residues.

This clone was recorded a few times. The chain combines TRBV13 with TRBJ2-7; no firm D call. Germline V gene sequence: CDR1 PRHDT, CDR2 FYEKMQ (reference sequence). The length of the CDR3 is 13 residues. V lost 2 bases and J lost 3, with 8 bases in between. As DNA, the CDR3 is TGTGCCAGCAGCTTACTAAATCGCTACGAGCAGTACTTC. Amino acid sequence: CASSLLNRYEQYF.

This clone occurred once. V gene TRBV28 combines with J gene TRBJ2-1, with TRBD1 matching 9 bases. V was pared by 6 bases and J by 0 bases, with 15 bases of the junction left unmatched. The germline CDR1 and CDR2 sequences are MDHEN and SYDVKM. The CDR3 consists of 19 residues. Here the CDR3 reads CASSPGRGQGRVSYNEQFF. The CDR3 DNA sequence: TGTGCCAGCAGCCCGGGGAGGGGACAGGGTCGGGTCTCCTACAATGAGCAGTTCTTC.

The count of this clone is one. The chain is built from TRBV9 and TRBJ1-2, with D unclear. V dropped 0 bases and J dropped 3 bases, with 9 bases sitting between them. The V gene's germline CDR1 is SGDLS and CDR2 YYNGEE. CDR3 length equals 14 residues. DNA of the CDR3: TGTGCCAGCAGCGTAGCCGCCAGTTACTATGGCTACACCTTC. Translated, it gives CASSVAASYYGYTF.

V usage is TRBV7-9 and J usage is TRBJ1-4; D possibly corresponds to TRBD1 (5 bases). V lost 4 bases, J lost 4 bases, and 10 bases lay in between. CDR3 length equals 14 residues. Germline V lookup: CDR1 SEHNR, CDR2 FQNEAQ (reference sequence). This CDR3 reads CASSSQGGNEKLFF. In nucleotides, the CDR3 is TGTGCCAGCAGCTCCCAGGGTGGTAATGAAAAACTGTTTTTT.

The V call is TRBV29-1, the J call TRBJ2-3; 13 positions agree with TRBD2. The CDR3 runs to 17 residues. Per the germline V gene, CDR1 is SQVTM and CDR2 is ANQGSEA. V gave up 3 bases and J gave up 1 base; unmatched junction bases: 7. The CDR3 bases are TGCAGCGTTGAGGGACTAGCGGGATCTGGAGGCACAGATACGCAGTATTTT. This sequence encodes CSVEGLAGSGGTDTQYF.

The chain joins TRBV29-1 to TRBJ1-2, with D possibly being TRBD1 (6 bases). CDR3 length equals 13 residues. The V gene's germline CDR1 is SQVTM and CDR2 ANQGSEA. Trimming cost V 4 bases and J 6 bases, with 15 bases left between them. CDR3 DNA sequence: TGCAGCGTTGGGGGCAGGGACATGAATGGCTACACCTTC. This codes for CSVGGRDMNGYTF.

This clone was counted only a few times. This chain connects TRBV7-8 to TRBJ2-1; tentatively, D is TRBD1 (5 bases). From germline, CDR1 is SGHVS and CDR2 FQNEAQ. V lost 5 bases, J lost 4 bases, and 18 bases lay in between. The CDR3 has 16 amino acids. The CDR3 here is CASSVFQGIKYNEQFF. CDR3 nucleotides: TGTGCCAGCAGCGTATTCCAGGGTATTAAATACAATGAGCAGTTCTTC.

The J gene is TRBJ1-1, the V gene TRBV5-6; 8 positions match TRBD1. The germline CDR1 and CDR2 sequences are SGHDT and YYEEEE. This CDR3 has 15 amino acids. The V and J ends lost 5 bases and 3 bases, in that order; junction bases with no gene match: 9. CDR3: CASRPRGLGDTEAFF. CDR3 coding DNA: TGTGCCAGCAGGCCCAGGGGGCTCGGCGACACTGAAGCTTTCTTT.

J is TRBJ1-5 and V is TRBV29-1, with 8 bases identical to TRBD1. Germline lookup yields CDR1 SQVTM and CDR2 ANQGSEA. With V trimmed by 6 bases and J by 5 bases, 12 bases remained unmatched. The CDR3 extends over 15 amino acids. Here the CDR3 DNA reads TGCAGCGTACCAGGTACAGGGGGTAAGGATCAGCCCCAGCATTTT. It encodes CSVPGTGGKDQPQHF.